This T cell receptor beta chain was sequenced for a study of siplizumab effects on memory and regulatory T cells. Study-wide findings and caveats: Siplizumab caused a significant drop in alloreactive sequences traceable to unstimulated CD4+ memory cells.

Comment on this clone: The antigen is not known.

TCR templates, roughly 10^5 per sample, were assayed. Only in-frame clones appear in the TCRdb table, and some are missing; sequencing was by immunoSEQ multiplex PCR. The sample includes more than 95,000 clones, around 93% seen only once; the top ten take about 0.32%. The sample taken for sequencing was CD4+ T cells sorted from blood. This TCR was sampled from a human donor in good health.

CDR3 DNA: TGTGCCAGCAGTAGTCCTCCGGGACAGGGACCCACCGGGGAGCTGTTTTTT. It is translated as CASSSPPGQGPTGELFF. The chain recombines TRBV5-8 with TRBJ2-2; 9 positions match TRBD1. The germline V gene encodes CDR1 SGHTS and CDR2 YDEGEE. V gave up 5 bases and J gave up 4 bases; unmatched junction bases: 12. The CDR3 totals 17 residues.